These T cell receptor beta chains were read from a single sample in a study of OX40 agonist ivuxolimab in advanced cancers. Here immunoSEQ multiplex PCR was the method, and the copy in TCRdb shows in-frame clones only, minus some. The sample contains tens of thousands of clones, around nine tenths of which appear only once. The sample consisted of CD4+ or CD8+ T cells sorted from blood, taken in a trial of the OX40 agonist ivuxolimab. The receptors derive from an adult with an advanced solid tumor such as melanoma, head and neck, liver or kidney cancer. Each CDR3 is given with its conserved first and last residue. The D gene is left open where the match is weak. Clone sizes are given selectively: once, few, many, or a class where the clone is expanded.

j_gene | v_gene | abundance | d_gene | CDR3nt | CDR3aa
TRBJ2-6 | TRBV7-3 | - | - | TGTGCCAGCAGCTCCCAGTTCGTAGCTGGGGCCAACGTCCTGACTTTC | CASSSQFVAGANVLTF
TRBJ2-5 | TRBV7-7 | - | TRBD2 | TGTGCTAGCAGCTTAGTAGATAGCGGGACTGGTAGAGAGACCCAGTACTTC | CASSLVDSGTGRETQYF
TRBJ2-7 | TRBV28 | - | - | TGTGCCAGCAGTTTAAATTTTGGGAAGGGCGGAAACTACGAGCAGTACTTC | CASSLNFGKGGNYEQYF
TRBJ2-7 | TRBV5-6 | - | - | TGTGCCAGCAGCTTCCGGGACGGCCTCTACGAGCAGTACTTC | CASSFRDGLYEQYF
TRBJ2-7 | TRBV5-1 | - | TRBD2 | TGCGCCAGCAGCTCCCTAGCGGGAGTAAGTTACGAGCAGTACTTC | CASSSLAGVSYEQYF
TRBJ2-5 | TRBV7-9 | - | - | TGTGCCAGCAGCTTAGGACAGATCCAAGAGACCCAGTACTTC | CASSLGQIQETQYF
TRBJ1-6 | TRBV2 | - | - | TGTGCCAGCATTCAAGACGGCAGCTCCTATAATTCACCCCTCCACTTT | CASIQDGSSYNSPLHF
TRBJ2-1 | TRBV15 | few | - | TGTGCCACCAGCAGAGCCCAGTTTAACAGGCATGAGCAGTTCTTC | CATSRAQFNRHEQFF
TRBJ1-2 | TRBV28 | - | TRBD1 | TGTGCCAGCACCACGGACAGGGGGCGTGGGTATGGCTACACCTTC | CASTTDRGRGYGYTF
TRBJ2-6 | TRBV7-6 | - | TRBD2 | TGTGCCAGCAACCCCGGGGGAGGGGCTGGGGCCAACGTCCTGACTTTC | CASNPGGGAGANVLTF
TRBJ1-5 | TRBV28 | - | - | TGTGCCAGCAGACCCCTTGGGGCGGAGAGTCAGCCCCAGCATTTT | CASRPLGAESQPQHF
TRBJ2-7 | TRBV6-5 | - | - | TGTGCCAGCAGGCGGGACAGCTCGACCTACGAGCAGTACTTC | CASRRDSSTYEQYF
TRBJ1-1 | TRBV4-3 | - | - | TGCGCCAGCAGCCAAGATCAAATGAACACTGAAGCTTTCTTT | CASSQDQMNTEAFF
TRBJ2-2 | TRBV7-9 | - | - | TGTGCCAGCAGCGCCCAGGGCCGAGGGGACGGGGAGCTGTTTTTT | CASSAQGRGDGELFF
TRBJ2-7 | TRBV7-3 | - | TRBD2 | TGTGCCAGCAGCACAACTAGCGGGAGTTCCGAGCAGTACTTC | CASSTTSGSSEQYF
TRBJ2-7 | TRBV6-5 | - | TRBD2 | TGTGCCAGCAGTTACTCGTCCTCGGCGGGAGGGTACGAGCAGTACTTC | CASSYSSSAGGYEQYF
TRBJ1-4 | TRBV7-9 | - | TRBD1 | TGTGCCAGCAGCTCCGACGGGACAGCTAATGAAAAACTGTTTTTT | CASSSDGTANEKLFF
TRBJ1-6 | TRBV7-2 | - | - | TGTGCCAGCAAGGGAGGGCCCAATTCACCCCTCCACTTT | CASKGGPNSPLHF
TRBJ2-3 | TRBV29-1 | - | - | TGCAGCGTTGTGCGGAGCGCAGATACGCAGTATTTT | CSVVRSADTQYF
TRBJ1-5 | TRBV2 | - | TRBD1 | TGTGCCAGCAGTATAGGACAGGGGTATCAGCCCCAGCATTTT | CASSIGQGYQPQHF
TRBJ2-1 | TRBV5-1 | - | TRBD2 | TGCGCCAGCAGCTTGCAGCCTAGCGGGAGCTCCTACAATGAGCAGTTCTTC | CASSLQPSGSSYNEQFF
TRBJ1-6 | TRBV27 | - | - | TGTGCCAGCAGAACTACGACAGGCATGGTTAATTCACCCCTCCACTTT | CASRTTTGMVNSPLHF
TRBJ1-2 | TRBV6-5 | - | - | TGTGCCAGCAGTACAGGGTACTATGGCTACACCTTC | CASSTGYYGYTF
TRBJ2-5 | TRBV25-1 | - | - | TGTGCCAGCAGTGAAAGGGCCGGCACCCAGTACTTC | CASSERAGTQYF